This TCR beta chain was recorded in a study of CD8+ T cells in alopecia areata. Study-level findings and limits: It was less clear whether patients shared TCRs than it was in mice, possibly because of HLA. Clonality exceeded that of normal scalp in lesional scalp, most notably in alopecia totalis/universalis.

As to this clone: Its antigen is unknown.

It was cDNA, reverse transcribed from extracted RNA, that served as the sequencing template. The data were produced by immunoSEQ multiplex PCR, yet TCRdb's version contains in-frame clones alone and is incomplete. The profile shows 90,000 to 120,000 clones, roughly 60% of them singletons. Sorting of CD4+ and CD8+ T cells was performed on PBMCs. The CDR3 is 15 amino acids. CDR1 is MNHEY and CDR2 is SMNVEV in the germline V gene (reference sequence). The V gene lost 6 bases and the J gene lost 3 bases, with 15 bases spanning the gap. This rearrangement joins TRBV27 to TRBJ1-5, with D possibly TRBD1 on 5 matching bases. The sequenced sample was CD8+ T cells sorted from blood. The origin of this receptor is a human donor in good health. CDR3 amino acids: CASSRDGVINQPQHF. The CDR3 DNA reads TGTGCCAGCAGCCGGGACGGGGTTATCAATCAGCCCCAGCATTTT.